Listed below are T cell receptor beta chains from one sample, sequenced in a study of T cells in Graves' hyperthyroidism and ophthalmopathy. TCRdb independently ran MiXCR on the multiplex PCR reads; one entry per CDR3 protein. The sample has roughly 240,000 distinct CDR3 sequences, roughly 22% seen once. The sequenced material came from blood. The origin of the receptors is a middle-aged woman with Graves' ophthalmopathy. CDR3s include the opening cysteine and the closing phenylalanine or tryptophan. The D gene is left open where the match is weak. Size is stated for part of the rows, as once, few or many counts, or as a class when the clone is expanded.

j_call,d_call,clone_size,v_call,cdr3_aa,cdr3_nt
TRBJ1-2,.,many,TRBV6-2/TRBV6-3,CASSDQQRFYGYTF,TGTGCCAGCAGTGACCAACAGAGGTTCTATGGCTACACCTTC
TRBJ1-3,.,.,TRBV12-3/TRBV12-4,CASSSFSGNTIYF,TGTGCCAGCAGCTCCTTCTCTGGAAACACCATATATTTT
TRBJ2-5,TRBD1,many,TRBV4-2,CASSQGVQGVQETQYF,TGTGCCAGCAGCCAAGGGGTACAGGGGGTCCAAGAGACCCAGTACTTC
TRBJ2-7,TRBD2,many,TRBV28,CASSLPGLREQYF,TGTGCCAGCAGCCTTCCGGGACTAAGGGAGCAGTACTTC
TRBJ2-7,.,many,TRBV6-1,CASSENRDEQYF,TGTGCCAGCAGTGAGAACAGGGACGAGCAGTACTTC
TRBJ2-2,.,many,TRBV6-4,CASSSPKTGSNTGELFF,TGTGCCAGCAGCAGCCCAAAGACGGGATCGAACACCGGGGAGCTGTTTTTT
TRBJ1-1,.,.,TRBV7-9,CASKHGEGNTEAFF,TGTGCCAGCAAACACGGAGAGGGGAACACTGAAGCTTTCTTT
TRBJ1-1,.,once,TRBV6-1,CASSPTRRNTEAFF,TGTGCCAGCTCGCCGACACGTCGGAACACTGAAGCTTTCTTT
TRBJ1-5,TRBD1,many,TRBV20-1,CSAWDSHSNQPQHF,TGCAGTGCTTGGGACAGTCATAGCAATCAGCCCCAGCATTTT
TRBJ1-2,.,few,TRBV6-2/TRBV6-3,CASSYSPQVRGYTF,TGTGCCAGCAGTTACTCCCCACAAGTACGTGGCTACACCTTC
TRBJ2-7,.,many,TRBV2,CASSEARPPGEQYF,TGTGCCAGCAGTGAAGCGCGTCCCCCTGGAGAGCAGTACTTC
TRBJ2-2,TRBD2,.,TRBV14,CASSPRLAGVTGELFF,TGTGCCAGCAGCCCTAGACTAGCGGGAGTCACCGGGGAGCTGTTTTTT
TRBJ1-2,.,many,TRBV28,CASSVGAFYGYTF,TGTGCCAGCAGCGTTGGTGCCTTCTATGGCTACACCTTC
TRBJ1-1,TRBD1,.,TRBV24-1,CATSDATGGRTEAFF,TGTGCCACCAGTGATGCGACAGGGGGGAGGACTGAAGCTTTCTTT
TRBJ1-5,TRBD1,many,TRBV4-2,CASSQDLSGGFQPQHF,TGTGCCAGCAGCCAAGATTTGTCAGGGGGCTTTCAGCCCCAGCATTTT
TRBJ1-2,TRBD1,few,TRBV6-2/TRBV6-3,CASSYPVGQANYGYTF,TGTGCCAGCAGTTACCCGGTCGGACAGGCCAACTATGGCTACACCTTC
TRBJ2-7,.,many,TRBV9,CASSVSWETTYEQYF,TGTGCCAGCAGCGTAAGTTGGGAGACTACCTACGAGCAGTACTTC
TRBJ2-7,.,.,TRBV2,CASTSGIPYEQYF,TGTGCCAGCACGAGCGGTATTCCCTACGAGCAGTACTTC
TRBJ2-7,TRBD1,many,TRBV2,CASRNGQGRSYEQYF,TGTGCCAGCAGGAATGGACAGGGGAGGTCCTACGAGCAGTACTTC
TRBJ2-4,.,many,TRBV6-1,CASKQTEGSVNIQYF,TGTGCCAGCAAGCAGACCGAAGGTTCTGTAAACATTCAGTACTTC
TRBJ1-1,.,few,TRBV28,CASTEGGKTEAFF,TGTGCCAGCACCGAAGGCGGCAAGACTGAAGCTTTCTTT
TRBJ2-7,.,many,TRBV27,CASSENPAGAGEQYF,TGTGCCAGCAGTGAAAATCCCGCAGGGGCGGGCGAGCAGTACTTC
TRBJ2-7,TRBD2,few,TRBV7-2,CASSPGTSPNEQYF,TGTGCCAGCAGTCCCGGGACTAGCCCCAACGAGCAGTACTTC
TRBJ1-1,.,many,TRBV30,CAGMDSNTEAFF,TGTGCCGGAATGGACAGTAACACTGAAGCTTTCTTT
TRBJ1-2,.,many,TRBV6-5,CASSSTGKEGYTF,TGTGCCAGCAGCTCTACCGGAAAGGAGGGCTACACCTTC
TRBJ2-5,.,many,TRBV7-6,CASSLALGQETQYF,TGTGCCAGCAGCTTAGCGTTGGGGCAGGAGACCCAGTACTTC
TRBJ2-3,.,many,TRBV27,CASSFDRTDTQYF,TGTGCCAGCAGTTTTGACCGCACAGATACGCAGTATTTT
TRBJ2-7,TRBD1,few,TRBV5-1,CASSVMTGAYEQYF,TGCGCCAGCAGCGTTATGACAGGGGCCTACGAGCAGTACTTC
TRBJ2-7,TRBD1,.,TRBV29-1,CSVAVTGQFGVYEQYF,TGCAGCGTTGCGGTGACAGGGCAATTTGGAGTCTACGAGCAGTACTTC
TRBJ2-7,.,many,TRBV27,CASSKRLFYEQYF,TGTGCCAGCAGTAAGAGACTTTTCTACGAGCAGTACTTC
TRBJ1-6,.,.,TRBV3-1,CASSQVGRNNSPLHF,TGTGCCAGCAGCCAAGTTGGCAGAAATAATTCACCCCTCCACTTT
TRBJ1-5,TRBD1,many,TRBV5-1,CASSLLMSGRGKPQHF,TGCGCCAGCAGCTTGTTGATGTCGGGCAGGGGGAAGCCCCAGCATTTT
TRBJ1-2,.,few,TRBV28,CASSSGLYGYTF,TGTGCCAGCAGTTCGGGGCTCTATGGCTACACCTTC
TRBJ2-7,.,.,TRBV6-1,CASSKQGKQYF,TGTGCCAGCAGTAAACAAGGAAAGCAGTACTTC
TRBJ2-7,TRBD1,.,TRBV20-1,CSAIPGTGSYEQYF,TGCAGTGCTATCCCCGGGACAGGGTCCTACGAGCAGTACTTC
TRBJ2-7,TRBD2,few,TRBV15,CATSVSREGPYEQYF,TGTGCCACCAGCGTAAGTCGGGAGGGCCCCTACGAGCAGTACTTC
TRBJ1-6,.,few,TRBV12-3/TRBV12-4,CASNRGVLGNSPLHF,TGTGCCAGCAACCGGGGGGTTTTGGGCAATTCACCCCTCCACTTT
TRBJ2-2,.,many,TRBV5-5,CASSHDTGAGTGELFF,TGTGCCAGCAGCCACGACACGGGCGCGGGCACCGGGGAGCTGTTTTTT
TRBJ2-5,TRBD2,many,TRBV4-1,CASSQTSAGGKETQYF,TGCGCCAGCAGCCAAACTTCTGCGGGAGGGAAAGAGACCCAGTACTTC
TRBJ2-1,.,few,TRBV3-1,CASSQQGPGPNEQFF,TGTGCCAGCAGCCAACAGGGGCCAGGCCCCAATGAGCAGTTCTTC
TRBJ1-2,.,.,TRBV6-1,CASSPRVRANYGYIF,TGTGCCAGCAGTCCTCGGGTCAGAGCTAACTATGGCTACATCTTC
TRBJ2-7,TRBD2,many,TRBV20-1,CSARDLPGEGSGEQYF,TGCAGTGCTAGAGATCTCCCCGGGGAGGGGTCGGGCGAGCAGTACTTC
TRBJ2-7,.,many,TRBV4-2,CASSQVGFGTESYEQYF,TGTGCCAGCAGCCAAGTGGGGTTCGGGACGGAGTCCTACGAGCAGTACTTC